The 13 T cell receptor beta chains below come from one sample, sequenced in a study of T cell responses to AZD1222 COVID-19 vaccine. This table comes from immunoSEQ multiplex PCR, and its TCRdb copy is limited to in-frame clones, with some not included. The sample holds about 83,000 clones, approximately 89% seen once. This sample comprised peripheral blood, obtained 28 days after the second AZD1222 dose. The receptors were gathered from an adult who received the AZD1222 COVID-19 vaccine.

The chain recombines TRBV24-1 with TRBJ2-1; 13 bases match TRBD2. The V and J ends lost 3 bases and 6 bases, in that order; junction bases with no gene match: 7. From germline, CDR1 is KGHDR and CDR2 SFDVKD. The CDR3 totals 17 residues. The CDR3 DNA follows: TGTGCCACCAGTGATACCCAGACTAGCGGGAGGCCCAATGAGCAGTTCTTC. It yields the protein CATSDTQTSGRPNEQFF.

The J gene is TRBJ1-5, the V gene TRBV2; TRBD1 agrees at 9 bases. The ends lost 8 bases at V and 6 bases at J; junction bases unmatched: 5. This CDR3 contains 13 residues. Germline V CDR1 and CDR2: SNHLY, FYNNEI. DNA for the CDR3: TGTGCCAGCGGGGGACAGGGAGGTCAGCCCCAGCATTTT. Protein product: CASGGQGGQPQHF. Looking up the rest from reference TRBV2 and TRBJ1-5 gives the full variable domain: EPEVTQTPSHQVTQMGQEVILRCVPISNHLYFYWYRQILGQKVEFLVSFYNNEISEKSEIFDDQFSVERPDGSNFTLKIRSTKLEDSAMYFCASGGQGGQPQHFGDGTRLSIL.

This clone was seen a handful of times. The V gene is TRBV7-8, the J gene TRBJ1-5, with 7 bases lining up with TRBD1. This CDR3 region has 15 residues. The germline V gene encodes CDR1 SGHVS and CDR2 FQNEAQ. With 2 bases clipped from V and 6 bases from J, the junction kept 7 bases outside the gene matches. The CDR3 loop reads CASSLIEGARQPQHF. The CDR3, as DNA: TGTGCCAGCAGCTTAATCGAGGGGGCGCGTCAGCCCCAGCATTTT.

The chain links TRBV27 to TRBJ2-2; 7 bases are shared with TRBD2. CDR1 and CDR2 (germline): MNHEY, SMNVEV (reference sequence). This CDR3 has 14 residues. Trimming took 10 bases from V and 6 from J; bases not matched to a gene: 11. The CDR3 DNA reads TGTGCCACCCTGGGGGGGGGAACGGCCGGGGAGCTGTTTTTT. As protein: CATLGGGTAGELFF.

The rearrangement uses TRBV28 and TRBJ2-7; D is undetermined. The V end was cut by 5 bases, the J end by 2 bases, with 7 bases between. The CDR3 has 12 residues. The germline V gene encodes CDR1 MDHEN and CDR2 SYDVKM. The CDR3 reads CASSPRPYEQYF. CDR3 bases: TGTGCCAGCAGTCCGCGTCCCTACGAGCAGTACTTC.

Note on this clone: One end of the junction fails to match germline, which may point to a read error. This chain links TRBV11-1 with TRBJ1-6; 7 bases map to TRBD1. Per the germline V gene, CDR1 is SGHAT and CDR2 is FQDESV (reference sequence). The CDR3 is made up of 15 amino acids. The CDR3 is CAGSSRQGPESPLHF. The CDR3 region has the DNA TGTGCCGGCAGCTCGAGACAGGGACCGGAATCACCCCTCCACTTT. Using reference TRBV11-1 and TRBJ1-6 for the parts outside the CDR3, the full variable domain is EAEVAQSPRYKITEKSQAVAFWCDPISGHATLYWYRQILGQGPELLVQFQDESVVDDSQLPKDRFSAERLKGVDSTLKIQPAELGDSAMYLCAGSSRQGPESPLHFGNGTRLTVT.

This CDR3 reads CASSGLAGSADTQYF. As DNA, the CDR3 is TGTGCCAGCAGCGGACTAGCGGGAAGTGCAGATACGCAGTATTTT. The rearrangement links TRBV6-4 to TRBJ2-3, with 12 bases that match TRBD2. J gave up 4 bases and V 6 bases, and 5 bases lay outside the gene matches. Germline V lookup: CDR1 MRHNA, CDR2 SNTAGT. The CDR3 loop spans 15 amino acids.

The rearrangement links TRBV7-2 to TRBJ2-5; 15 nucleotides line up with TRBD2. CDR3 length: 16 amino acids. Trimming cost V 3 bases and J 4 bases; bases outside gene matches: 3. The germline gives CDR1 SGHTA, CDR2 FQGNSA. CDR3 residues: CASSFLGLAGGETQYF. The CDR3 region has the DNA TGTGCCAGCAGCTTTTTGGGACTAGCGGGAGGAGAGACCCAGTACTTC.

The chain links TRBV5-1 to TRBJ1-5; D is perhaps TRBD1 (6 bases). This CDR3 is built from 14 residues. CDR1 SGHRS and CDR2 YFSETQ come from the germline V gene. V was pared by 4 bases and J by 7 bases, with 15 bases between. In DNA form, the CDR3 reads TGCGCCAGCAGCAGGGAGGGGGGGCCACAGCCCCAGCATTTT. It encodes CASSREGGPQPQHF.

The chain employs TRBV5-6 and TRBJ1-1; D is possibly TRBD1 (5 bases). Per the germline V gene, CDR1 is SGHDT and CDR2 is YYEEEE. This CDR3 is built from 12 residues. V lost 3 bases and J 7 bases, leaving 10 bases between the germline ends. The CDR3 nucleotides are TGTGCCAGCAGCTCTGGGACGTTTGAAGCTTTCTTT. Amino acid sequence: CASSSGTFEAFF.

CDR3 nucleotide sequence: TGTGCCAGCAGCCAAAAGACAGGGTTGGAGACCCAGTACTTC. Translating gives CASSQKTGLETQYF. The chain links TRBV7-2 to TRBJ2-5; 7 bases are a match to TRBD1. Trimming cost V 5 bases and J 5 bases; bases outside gene matches: 8. Looked up from germline, CDR1 is SGHTA and CDR2 is FQGNSA. The CDR3 runs 14 residues.

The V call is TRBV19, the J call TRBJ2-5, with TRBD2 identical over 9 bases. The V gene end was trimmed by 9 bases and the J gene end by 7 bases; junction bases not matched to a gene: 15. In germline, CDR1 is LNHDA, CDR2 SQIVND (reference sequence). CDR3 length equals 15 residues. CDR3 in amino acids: CASMGASGIGGTQYF. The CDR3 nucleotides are TGTGCCAGCATGGGGGCTAGCGGGATCGGGGGGACCCAGTACTTC.

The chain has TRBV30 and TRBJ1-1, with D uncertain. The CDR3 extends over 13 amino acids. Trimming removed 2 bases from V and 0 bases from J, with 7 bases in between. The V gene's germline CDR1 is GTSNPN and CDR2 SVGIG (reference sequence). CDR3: CAWSKGLNTEAFF. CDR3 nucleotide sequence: TGTGCCTGGAGTAAAGGGCTGAACACTGAAGCTTTCTTT.